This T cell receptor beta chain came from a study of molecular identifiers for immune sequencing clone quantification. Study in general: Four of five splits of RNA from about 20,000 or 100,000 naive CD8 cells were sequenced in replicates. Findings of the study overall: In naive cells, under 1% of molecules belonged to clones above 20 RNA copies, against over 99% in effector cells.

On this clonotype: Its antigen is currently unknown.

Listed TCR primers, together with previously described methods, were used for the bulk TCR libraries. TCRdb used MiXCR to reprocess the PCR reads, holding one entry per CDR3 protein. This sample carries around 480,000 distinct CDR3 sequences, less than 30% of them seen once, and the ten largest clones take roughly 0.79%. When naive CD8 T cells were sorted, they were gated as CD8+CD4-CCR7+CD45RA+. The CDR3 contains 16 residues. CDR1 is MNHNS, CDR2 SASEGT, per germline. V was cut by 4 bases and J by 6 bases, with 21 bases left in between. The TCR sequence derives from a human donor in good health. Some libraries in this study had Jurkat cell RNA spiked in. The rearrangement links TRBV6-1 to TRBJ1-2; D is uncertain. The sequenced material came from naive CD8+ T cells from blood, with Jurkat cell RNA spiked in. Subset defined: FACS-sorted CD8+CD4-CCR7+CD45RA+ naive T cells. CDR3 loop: CASSVRRDWSADGYTF. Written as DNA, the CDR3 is TGTGCCAGCAGTGTACGTCGTGATTGGAGTGCCGATGGCTACACCTTC.